The sequence of this T cell receptor (beta chain) was determined in a study of OX40 agonist ivuxolimab in advanced cancers. There are 16 residues in the CDR3. The ends lost 5 bases at V and 14 bases at J; junction bases unmatched: 15. Germline V gene lookup returns CDR1 SGHTA and CDR2 FQGTGA. Using immunoSEQ multiplex PCR, the repertoire was profiled, and TCRdb retains in-frame clones only, with some absent. The sample shows some 95,000 clones, roughly 89% of them seen only once. The chain is built from TRBV7-3 and TRBJ2-3, with 14 bases aligning to TRBD2. The TCR sequence derives from an adult with an advanced solid tumor such as melanoma, head and neck, liver or kidney cancer. This specimen consisted of CD4+ or CD8+ T cells sorted from blood, obtained in a trial of the OX40 agonist ivuxolimab. For the CDR3, the DNA is TGTGCCAGCAGCCCAAATCCGACTAGCGGGGGGGCCGTGCTGTATTTT. It codes for CASSPNPTSGGAVLYF. The complete variable domain, with remaining parts taken from reference TRBV7-3 and TRBJ2-3, reads GAGVSQTPSNKVTEKGKYVELRCDPISGHTALYWYRQSLGQGPEFLIYFQGTGAADDSGLPNDRFFAVRPEGSVSTLKIQRTERGDSAVYLCASSPNPTSGGAVLYFGPGTRLTVL.